This section outlines one T cell receptor beta chain sequence together with its context. Adult donors, all healthy and HIV-negative, had no recent acute infections or vaccinations. The sample is drawn from a study of shared clonotypes between healthy human individuals. Sequencing used immunoSEQ multiplex PCR; TCRdb keeps in-frame clones, though not all of them. The sample shows about 2.3 million clones, approximately 95% of them seen only once. This sequence was found in a man between 18 and 29 years old in good health. Some clones in this sample may be carry-over from other donors' samples. The sample taken for sequencing was naive CD4+ T cells from PBMCs. Subset defined: CD45RA+ positively selected.

CDR3 sequence reads: CASSYPGQGNTIYF. CDR3 coding DNA: TGTGCCAGCAGTTACCCAGGGCAAGGAAACACCATATATTTT. V and J are TRBV6-6 and TRBJ1-3; possibly TRBD1 for D (5 bases). Germline CDR1 MNHNY, CDR2 SVGAGI (reference sequence). The CDR3 spans 14 residues. V shed 2 bases and J shed 4 bases, with 9 bases lying between them.